This T cell receptor beta chain was sequenced in a study of PD-1 blockade in classical Hodgkin lymphoma. The CDR3 contains 14 residues. Germline lookup yields CDR1 MGHRA and CDR2 YSYEKL. The V end lost 4 bases, the J end lost 0 bases, and 10 bases lay between the germline ends. Some clones are missing from TCRdb's copy, which holds only in-frame ones; the method was immunoSEQ multiplex PCR. The table has some 27,000 clones, over 75% seen once; the top ten hold 15% to 20%. Time point here: cycle 4 day 1 (C4D1), after 6 weeks of nivolumab. Every patient was affected by relapse after autologous stem cell transplantation, while exposure to brentuximab vedotin was not uniform. Best outcomes ranged across complete response, partial response and progressive disease.

The V and J genes are TRBV4-1 and TRBJ2-7; D is ambiguous. The receptor's source is a human donor with classical Hodgkin lymphoma. This specimen was peripheral blood mononuclear cells (PBMCs), taken before the fourth cycle of nivolumab. CDR3: CASSLRLPSYEQYF. CDR3 nucleotide sequence: TGCGCCAGCAGCCTTCGACTTCCCTCCTACGAGCAGTACTTC.